This TCR beta chain derives from a study of early stage breast cancer tumors. In the study overall: Samples were sequenced at around 10-fold average coverage.

Data came from immunoSEQ multiplex PCR; TCRdb stores just in-frame clones and leaves some out. The sample includes 55,000 to 70,000 clones, approximately 80% of them seen just once. Findings and limits, study-wide: Commonly generated sequences made up most enriched TCRB sequences shared between patients. Functional markers like CD4, CD8 and FOXP3 were missed in bulk sequencing. Comparing each tissue with blood distinguished tumor from normal in most of the 16 patients.

Trimming left V 6 bases short and J 3 bases short, with 11 bases between. CDR3 length equals 12 residues. The germline V gene encodes CDR1 SQVTM and CDR2 ANQGSEA. In the case of this clone: The antigen is unknown.

This sequence originates from a person in their 40s with breast cancer. The specimen sequenced was blood. V and J are TRBV29-1 and TRBJ1-1, with D unclear. CDR3 bases: TGCAGCGTGGTGGCAGTAGACACTGAAGCTTTCTTT. Encoded protein: CSVVAVDTEAFF.